The sequence of this T cell receptor beta chain was determined in a study of blood T cell repertoires in COVID-19. Study in general: Samples of COVID-19 (acute and convalescent) were obtained from the United States, Italy and Spain. PBMCs, B-cell-depleted T cells, or T cells were the source of the cDNA or gDNA that made up the material.

CDR1 and CDR2 (germline): SGHNT, YYREEE (reference sequence). Trimming shortened V by 0 bases and J by 0 bases, and 15 bases separated the two germline ends. The CDR3 is 17 amino acids. In the authors' methods: Reference gene primer amplification yielded estimated nucleated cell counts. Profiling relied on immunoSEQ multiplex PCR, and the TCRdb table lists in-frame clones only, not all of them. That table is the source of V, J and clone size, and D and trimming were worked out from the DNA. Of about 170,000 clones in the sample, 83% were seen once. The sample was peripheral blood. The source of this sequence is a woman older than 75 with acute or convalescent COVID-19. This chain links TRBV5-4 with TRBJ1-1, with D possibly being TRBD1 (6 bases). DNA for the CDR3: TGTGCCAGCAGCTTGGAAGGGGGATCAGGGGTGAACACTGAAGCTTTCTTT. It translates to CASSLEGGSGVNTEAFF.